Listed below are T cell receptor beta chains from one sample, sequenced in a study of blood T cell repertoires in COVID-19. The protocol was immunoSEQ multiplex PCR, while the TCRdb copy is restricted to in-frame clones and leaves out a portion. The sample has 150,000 or so clones; around 82% are singletons. The sequencing input was PBMCs or T cells enriched from blood (not recorded which). All receptors derive from a man aged 40-49 years who had recovered from COVID-19. Each CDR3 is given with its conserved first and last residue.

V gene,CDR3 protein
TRBV19,CASSRSGTGEQFF
TRBV9,CASSTGRQGLEGYTF
TRBV12-3/TRBV12-4,CASSFSGTGELFF
TRBV2,CASSQTSHSDTQYF
TRBV5-1,CASSPRTGTNYGYTF
TRBV11-3,CASSRTGPTSGANVLTF
TRBV10-3,CAIAGFYNEQFF
TRBV2,CASSQGLAGEEQFF
TRBV30,CAWRQGRSFMNTEAFF
TRBV6-5,CASSYGRNQPQHF
TRBV30,CAWSVLPGGDSGYTF
TRBV5-8,CASSDGTALYGYTF
TRBV11-2,CASSLVSSGNTIYF
TRBV4-1,CASSQARTGEINEQFF
TRBV27,CASSSLGTGNSPLHF
TRBV10-1,CASSRGQETQYF
TRBV19,CASSTYLGEQFF
TRBV11-3,CASSLGQRGAGELFF
TRBV2,CASRARGTQYF
TRBV19,CASSWQTDTQYF
TRBV27,CASKSSGGWNEQFF
TRBV12-5,CASGLGRNQPQHF
TRBV7-8,CASSLPGLATNEQFF
TRBV18,CASSPGQGIGELFF
TRBV7-9,CASSRTGMADYHYGYTF
TRBV11-3,CASRDRASGELFF
TRBV7-3,CASSLPGTDTQYF
TRBV4-2,CASSQGGGPQETQYF
TRBV25-1,CASSDQPDRVGGYTF
TRBV19,CASSIGTANQPQHF
TRBV5-1,CASSGDMDSLKPQYF
TRBV6-6,CASGSSDSVNGYTF
TRBV18,CASSLAPLNTEAFF
TRBV3-1/TRBV3-2,CASKRGSISSYNEQFF
TRBV5-1,CASSLASGGNTGELFF
TRBV6-4,CASSGAPTGGVRADTQYF
TRBV7-2,CASSLVPAPGNTIYF
TRBV27,CASSSRQGGSEAFF
TRBV6-5,CASGYGRGEGYTF
TRBV7-8,CASSPTNQLAGGRYF
TRBV2,CASREGGAGLFLDEQFF
TRBV21-1,CASSNTPGQGMSEQFF
TRBV7-8,CASSLYQAGSINQPQHF
TRBV19,CASSTPFKHPRDEQFF
TRBV7-9,CASSPTGVSGYTF
TRBV25-1,CASSDLGAHQETQYF
TRBV15,CATSKGDRGRYTDTQYF
TRBV10-3,CAISSPPEIYGYTF
TRBV5-1,CASSSSGFNSPLHF
TRBV24-1,CATSDPLAGVTDTQYF
TRBV18,CASSRETAQGGYTF
TRBV30,CAGKQGVNEKLFF
TRBV6-4,CASSDVPAEILALLYEQYF
TRBV7-8,CASSFELPDTQYF
TRBV7-3,CASRLAGSTDTQYF